This T cell receptor (beta chain) stems from a study of blood T cell repertoires in COVID-19. Study-wide background: Acute and convalescent COVID-19 samples came from the United States, Italy and Spain.

CDR1 is MGHRA, CDR2 YSYEKL, per germline. Germline trimming cut 4 bases from V and 7 bases from J; bases unmatched to any gene: 7. This CDR3 spans 14 amino acids. Under the authors' procedure: Researchers report that nucleated cell counts were estimated from reference gene primer amplification. TCRdb's table, derived via immunoSEQ multiplex PCR, lists solely in-frame clones and lacks some. V and J calls and clone size are those listed in that table; D and trimming were worked out from the DNA. The data show 90,000 to 120,000 clones, around 85% seen once. The V and J genes are TRBV4-1 and TRBJ1-2; 9 positions agree with TRBD1. Sequenced: peripheral blood. This TCR was sampled from an elderly woman with active or convalescent COVID-19. The CDR3 reads CASSPPTGQGGYTF. CDR3 coding DNA: TGCGCCAGCAGCCCTCCCACGGGACAGGGTGGCTACACCTTC.